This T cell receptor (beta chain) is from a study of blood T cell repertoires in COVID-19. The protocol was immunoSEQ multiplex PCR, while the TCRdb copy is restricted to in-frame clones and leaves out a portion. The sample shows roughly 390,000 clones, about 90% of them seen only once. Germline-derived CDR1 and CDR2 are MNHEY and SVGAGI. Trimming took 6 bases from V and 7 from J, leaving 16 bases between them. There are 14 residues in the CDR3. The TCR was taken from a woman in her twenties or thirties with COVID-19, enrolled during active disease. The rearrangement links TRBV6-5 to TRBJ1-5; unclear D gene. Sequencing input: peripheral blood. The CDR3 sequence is CASSLHGPGQPQHF. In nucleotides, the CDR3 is TGTGCCAGCAGCCTACACGGTCCGGGACAGCCCCAGCATTTT.